This T cell receptor (beta chain) was identified in a study of T cell changes during pregnancy in multiple sclerosis. The germline V gene encodes CDR1 MDHEN and CDR2 SYDVKM. V gave up 2 bases and J gave up 2 bases, with 9 bases separating them. CDR3 size: 14 residues. Sequencing used immunoSEQ multiplex PCR; TCRdb keeps in-frame clones, though not all of them. This table has 81,000 or so clones, 91% appearing once. The source was PBMCs, collected in the first trimester of pregnancy. The receptor was isolated from a female donor in good health, serving as a control in a pregnancy study. Some clones in this sample may be carry-over from other donors' samples. The chain uses TRBV28 and TRBJ1-1; D not resolved. The CDR3 nucleotides read TGTGCCAGCAGTTTAGCGGCCAGAAACACTGAAGCTTTCTTT. Protein product: CASSLAARNTEAFF.